These T cell receptor beta chains were read from a single sample in a study of technical replicates of blood from a handful of donors. TCRdb keeps only in-frame clones here, not all; method: immunoSEQ multiplex PCR. The table includes roughly 71,000 clones, around 95% detected once. The sample comprised T cells isolated from PBMCs. The receptors here all came from a human donor in good health. Both conserved end residues are part of each CDR3. D genes are given only for firm matches. Expanded clones are given a class, and other clones once, few, many or no size at all.

TRBJ2-3,.,TRBV6-6,.,TGTGCCAGCAGTTACGTAGGGGCCAGAGATACGCAGTATTTT,CASSYVGARDTQYF
TRBJ1-5,.,TRBV6-1,.,TGTGCCAGCAGTGAAAAACCGGGACTCGCCTATAGCAATCAGCCCCAGCATTTT,CASSEKPGLAYSNQPQHF
TRBJ2-3,.,TRBV7-2,TRBD2,TGTGCCAGCAGCTTATTAGCGGGAGGGCCGGGAGATACGCAGTATTTT,CASSLLAGGPGDTQYF
TRBJ2-5,.,TRBV14,.,TGTGCCAGCAGCCAAGACCCAGGGGAAGAGACCCAGTACTTC,CASSQDPGEETQYF
TRBJ1-5,.,TRBV15,.,TGTGCCACCAGCAGAGACAGGGGTCAGCCCCAGCATTTT,CATSRDRGQPQHF
TRBJ2-7,.,TRBV6-5,TRBD2,TGTGCCAGCAGTGGGCAGCGGGATGGCTACGAGCAGTACTTC,CASSGQRDGYEQYF
TRBJ2-1,.,TRBV13,.,TGTGCCAGCAGCTTAGGGTTGATGGGAGGGGGGGTGTATGAGCAGTTCTTC,CASSLGLMGGGVYEQFF
TRBJ2-7,.,TRBV27,.,TGTGCCAGCAGTCATGGAGGGGCAGCATCCTACGAGCAGTACTTC,CASSHGGAASYEQYF
TRBJ2-1,.,TRBV7-3,.,TGTGCCAGCAGCTTAACGGACAGTCCCTACAATGAGCAGTTCTTC,CASSLTDSPYNEQFF
TRBJ2-5,.,TRBV4-3,TRBD2,TGCGCCAGCAGCCAACAGCGGGACTCCGACAAGTACTTC,CASSQQRDSDKYF
TRBJ2-7,.,TRBV10-3,.,TGTGCCATCAGTGAGTCTTCGTCGGCGCAGGGGTTCTACGAGCAGTACTTC,CAISESSSAQGFYEQYF
TRBJ2-2,.,TRBV11-1,TRBD1,TGTGCCAGCAGCTCGATTAGAGACAGGGTCGGGGAGCTGTTTTTT,CASSSIRDRVGELFF
TRBJ2-1,.,TRBV7-3,TRBD2,TGTGCCAGCAGCTCTCCGGGACTACTTCACAATGAGCAGTTCTTC,CASSSPGLLHNEQFF
TRBJ2-3,.,TRBV4-2,.,TGTGCCAGCAGCCAAGAATTTGCGGGCCACGCAGATACGCAGTATTTT,CASSQEFAGHADTQYF
TRBJ1-1,.,TRBV7-2,.,TGTGCCAGCACCGAATTTTTACTTCCGAACACTGAAGCTTTCTTT,CASTEFLLPNTEAFF
TRBJ1-5,.,TRBV10-3,.,TGTGCCATCAGTAAGACCGGCGGCGATCAGCCCCAGCATTTT,CAISKTGGDQPQHF
TRBJ1-2,.,TRBV15,.,TGTGCCACCAGCAGAGATCCTGCGGGGGATAACGGCTACACCTTC,CATSRDPAGDNGYTF
TRBJ2-7,.,TRBV19,TRBD2,TGTGCCAGTAGCTTACTAGCGGGAGGGGAAGAGCAGTACTTC,CASSLLAGGEEQYF
TRBJ2-1,.,TRBV6-5,.,TGTGCCAGCAGTACTAACTCCTACAATGAGCAGTTCTTC,CASSTNSYNEQFF
TRBJ1-1,.,TRBV10-3,.,TGTGCCATCAGTGCCGTGAACACTGAAGCTTTCTTT,CAISAVNTEAFF
TRBJ2-7,.,TRBV27,.,TGTGCCAGCAGTTTGTCACGGGACTACGAGCAGTACTTC,CASSLSRDYEQYF
TRBJ2-2,once,TRBV25-1,.,TGTGCCAGCAGTGAATGGGGGCAGGGCACCGGGGAGCTGTTTTTT,CASSEWGQGTGELFF
TRBJ1-1,few,TRBV20-1,.,TGCAGTGCTCGACAGCCCCAAGAAGCTTTCTTT,CSARQPQEAFF
TRBJ1-2,.,TRBV11-3,.,TGTGCCAGCAGCCTCCCCCTAGGTTATGGCTACACCTTC,CASSLPLGYGYTF
TRBJ2-7,.,TRBV6-1,TRBD2,TGTGCCAGCGGCGAAGAGCGGGGCTCCTACGAGCAGTACTTC,CASGEERGSYEQYF
TRBJ1-4,.,TRBV29-1,.,TGCAGCGTTTATCTTTTGGCCGCTAATGAAAAACTGTTTTTT,CSVYLLAANEKLFF